These 18 T cell receptor beta chains were sequenced from one sample in a study of CD8 T cells in Susac syndrome. When the RNA was reverse transcribed, random hexamers were used with an input of roughly 0.45 to 1 ug. TCRdb re-called the immunoSEQ multiplex PCR reads with MiXCR, one entry per CDR3 protein. In the table there are 71,000 or so distinct CDR3 sequences, around 93% of which are singletons. The material sequenced was CD4+ T cells from PBMCs. These receptors were collected from a human donor with Susac syndrome.

This sequence joins TRBV7-2 and TRBJ1-1; D perhaps matches TRBD1 (5 bases). Germline CDR1 is SGHTA and CDR2 is FQGNSA. The ends were cut back, 5 bases at V and 0 bases at J, with 10 bases in the middle. The CDR3 is made up of 14 amino acids. CDR3 in amino acids: CASSPTTVNTEAFF. CDR3 nucleotides: TGTGCCAGCAGCCCGACGACAGTGAACACTGAAGCTTTCTTT.

The chain combines TRBV28 with TRBJ2-7, with TRBD1 matching 9 bases. The CDR3 length is 16 residues. Germline loops: CDR1 MDHEN, CDR2 SYDVKM. J gave up 3 bases and V 5 bases, and 11 bases lay outside the gene matches. The CDR3 sequence: CASSPQSGTGYYEQYF. The DNA for the CDR3 is TGTGCCAGCAGTCCTCAATCCGGGACAGGGTACTACGAGCAGTACTTC.

The genes are TRBV28 and TRBJ1-1; D is perhaps TRBD1 (5 bases). CDR1 and CDR2 (germline): MDHEN, SYDVKM. The length of the CDR3 is 16 residues. V dropped 6 bases and J dropped 2 bases, with 19 bases sitting between them. This CDR3 is CASRLARGGRNTEAFF. CDR3 DNA sequence: TGTGCCAGCAGACTGGCTCGTGGGGGTCGTAACACTGAAGCTTTCTTT.

The rearrangement links TRBV14 to TRBJ2-1; D gene unclear. The CDR3 extends over 15 amino acids. V was trimmed by 1 base and J by 3 bases, leaving 10 bases between them. CDR1 is SGHDN and CDR2 is FVKESK in the germline V gene. CDR3 sequence reads: CASSQGTSLYNEQFF. CDR3 bases: TGTGCCAGCAGCCAAGGGACCTCGCTCTACAATGAGCAGTTCTTC. Variable domain in full (rest from reference TRBV14 and TRBJ2-1): EAGVTQFPSHSVIEKGQTVTLRCDPISGHDNLYWYRRVMGKEIKFLLHFVKESKQDESGMPNNRFLAERTGGTYSTLKVQPAELEDSGVYFCASSQGTSLYNEQFFGPGTRLTVL.

The V gene is TRBV28, the J gene TRBJ1-1, with no clear D. V lost 8 bases and J 11 bases, leaving 15 bases between the germline ends. Per the germline V gene, CDR1 is MDHEN and CDR2 is SYDVKM. The CDR3 spans 11 residues. This CDR3 is CASGYRMRAFF. The CDR3 region has the DNA TGTGCCAGCGGCTACAGAATGCGGGCTTTCTTT.

The rearrangement links TRBV19 to TRBJ1-4, with a tentative D call TRBD1 (5 bases). The CDR3 length is 14 residues. V gave up 2 bases and J gave up 7 bases, with 11 bases separating them. Looked up from germline, CDR1 is LNHDA and CDR2 is SQIVND (reference sequence). CDR3 amino acids: CASSIRQGGEKLFF. CDR3 coding DNA: TGTGCCAGTAGTATACGCCAGGGCGGTGAAAAACTGTTTTTT.

The rearrangement uses TRBV5-1 and TRBJ2-3; D ambiguous. Per the germline V gene, CDR1 is SGHRS and CDR2 is YFSETQ. The length of the CDR3 is 14 residues. V shed 0 bases and J shed 2 bases, with 7 bases lying between them. CDR3 sequence: CASSLEQSTDTQYF. The CDR3 region has the DNA TGCGCCAGCAGCTTGGAACAGTCCACAGATACGCAGTATTTT.

The genes are TRBV7-3 and TRBJ2-5, with 12 bases identical to TRBD2. This CDR3 has 16 residues. Per the germline V gene, CDR1 is SGHTA and CDR2 is FQGTGA. V shed 5 bases, J shed 0 bases, and the junction held 4 bases outside the gene matches. DNA for the CDR3: TGTGCCAGCAGCCTTACTAGCGGGGGGTACCAAGAGACCCAGTACTTC. Translated, it gives CASSLTSGGYQETQYF.

The V and J genes are TRBV5-4 and TRBJ2-3; 9 nucleotides match TRBD2. Trimming cost V 3 bases and J 0 bases; bases outside gene matches: 5. From germline, CDR1 is SGHNT and CDR2 YYREEE (reference sequence). The CDR3 loop spans 16 amino acids. CDR3 DNA: TGTGCCAGCAGCTCCCGACTAGCGGTTAGCACAGATACGCAGTATTTT. Its protein product is CASSSRLAVSTDTQYF.

V and J are TRBV18 and TRBJ1-1, with 7 bases lining up with TRBD1. The germline gives CDR1 KGHSH, CDR2 LQKENI. The V and J ends lost 3 bases and 1 base, in that order; junction bases with no gene match: 2. This CDR3 region has 14 residues. DNA of the CDR3: TGTGCCAGCTCACCGGCAGGGGGGAACACTGAAGCTTTCTTT. Translating gives CASSPAGGNTEAFF.

The V call is TRBV4-1, the J call TRBJ1-2; D perhaps matches TRBD1 (6 bases). Trimming took off 1 base at V and 3 bases at J, with 12 bases between the two ends. The CDR3 is 15 residues long. CDR1 and CDR2 (germline): MGHRA, YSYEKL. CDR3 region: CASSQAGGRDYGYTF. The CDR3 DNA reads TGCGCCAGCAGCCAAGCCGGGGGCAGAGACTATGGCTACACCTTC.

The chain uses TRBV7-6 and TRBJ2-7; the D gene is possibly TRBD2 (5 bases). V gave up 0 bases and J gave up 3 bases, with 9 bases separating them. This CDR3 has 14 residues. Germline CDR1 reads SGHVS; CDR2 reads FNYEAQ. CDR3 loop: CASSLAVAFYEQYF. Here the CDR3 DNA reads TGTGCCAGCAGCTTAGCGGTAGCGTTCTACGAGCAGTACTTC.

The chain employs TRBV28 and TRBJ1-4; D is possibly TRBD1 (6 bases). CDR3 length: 15 amino acids. V dropped 4 bases and J dropped 2 bases, with 11 bases sitting between them. Germline lookup yields CDR1 MDHEN and CDR2 SYDVKM. CDR3 DNA sequence: TGTGCCAGCAGTTGGGGGGGCAGGACTAATGAAAAACTGTTTTTT. As protein: CASSWGGRTNEKLFF.

This chain connects TRBV29-1 to TRBJ1-1; unclear D gene. Germline CDR1 and CDR2: SQVTM and ANQGSEA. The CDR3 has 13 residues. Trimming stripped 4 bases from V and 3 bases from J, with 12 bases between. The CDR3 spells CSVGGWRDTEAFF. The CDR3 DNA is TGCAGCGTTGGAGGATGGCGGGACACTGAAGCTTTCTTT.

The chain employs TRBV11-3 and TRBJ2-1; no firm D call. Germline CDR1 is SGHNT and CDR2 is YENEEA. The CDR3 contains 11 residues. V dropped 5 bases and J dropped 9 bases, with 8 bases sitting between them. In nucleotides, the CDR3 is TGTGCCAGCAGCCTACATACTGAGCAGTTCTTC. Protein: CASSLHTEQFF.

V gene TRBV2 combines with J gene TRBJ2-2, with 8 bases fitting TRBD1. V was clipped by 1 base and J by 0 bases; unmatched bases: 7. This CDR3 has 18 amino acids. Germline V gene data show CDR1 as SNHLY and CDR2 as FYNNEI. The CDR3 loop is CASSEGTGFLANTGELFF. CDR3 DNA: TGTGCCAGCAGTGAAGGGACAGGGTTCCTTGCGAACACCGGGGAGCTGTTTTTT.

This chain links TRBV7-9 with TRBJ1-6, with D possibly TRBD1 on 5 matching bases. The CDR3 length is 16 residues. Deletions cut 4 bases from V and 7 bases from J, with 17 bases between. Germline loops: CDR1 SEHNR, CDR2 FQNEAQ (reference sequence). The DNA of the CDR3 is TGTGCCAGCAGCTCTCCTCCGGGACTGATAAATTCACCCCTCCACTTT. Amino acid sequence: CASSSPPGLINSPLHF.

The V gene is TRBV19, the J gene TRBJ1-5, with a tentative D call TRBD1 (5 bases). Germline loops: CDR1 LNHDA, CDR2 SQIVND (reference sequence). The CDR3 covers 16 residues. The V gene lost 3 bases and the J gene lost 10 bases, with 22 bases spanning the gap. The CDR3 sequence is CASSIRVRDPISPQHF. CDR3 sequence (DNA): TGTGCCAGTAGTATTAGAGTTCGGGACCCGATCAGCCCCCAGCATTTT. The variable domain in full, with the rest retrieved from reference TRBV19 and TRBJ1-5, is DGGITQSPKYLFRKEGQNVTLSCEQNLNHDAMYWYRQDPGQGLRLIYYSQIVNDFQKGDIAEGYSVSREKKESFPLTVTSAQKNPTAFYLCASSIRVRDPISPQHFGDGTRLSIL.